The following is a T cell receptor beta chain sequence with its context. What it binds is unknown. This entry comes from a study of T cell responses to AZD1222 COVID-19 vaccine. Study-level background: Pooled in the analysis were second doses at about 4 or about 12 weeks.

Regarding the study as a whole: The peak T cell response came first, and repertoires were sampled only after it. Donors were largely white British and mainly female; clonal diversity was possibly underestimated.

Clones were sequenced by immunoSEQ multiplex PCR, and TCRdb holds only the in-frame ones, with some missing. The sample includes 130,000 or so clones, 90% of them seen just once. V shed 6 bases, J shed 6 bases, and the junction held 9 bases outside the gene matches. The CDR3 runs 15 residues. In germline, CDR1 is MNHEY, CDR2 SVGAGI. The material sequenced was peripheral blood, taken on day 0 of AZD1222 vaccination. The TCR was taken from an adult in good health. The chain employs TRBV6-5 and TRBJ1-2, with 11 positions matching TRBD1. In DNA, the CDR3 is TGTGCCAGCAGGGTTCCGGGACAGGGGGGTGATGGCTACACCTTC. Translated: CASRVPGQGGDGYTF.